This TCR beta chain was recovered during a study of CD8 T cells in Susac syndrome. On this clonotype itself: The target antigen is unknown.

The patients who served as multiple sclerosis controls were treatment-naive and had stable or active relapsing-remitting disease that fulfilled the revised McDonald criteria. Negative isolation was used for CD8+ and CD4+ T cells and FACS enrichment for TEMRA cells. Reverse transcription used about 0.5 to 1 ug RNA and random hexamers. TCR beta CDR3 was amplified by immunoSEQ multiplex PCR. This amplification extended across 54 Vbeta and 13 Jbeta segments. MiXCR, applied by TCRdb to the immunoSEQ multiplex PCR reads, yields one record per CDR3 protein. The sample includes about 73,000 distinct CDR3 sequences, over 85% of them seen just once. Trimming cost V 6 bases and J 4 bases; bases outside gene matches: 6. The CDR3 contains 16 residues. CDR1 is MNHNS and CDR2 is SASEGT in the germline V gene. Study observations and caveats: The authors acknowledged that their TCR sequencing and HLA analysis involved a relatively small number of individuals.

J is TRBJ2-1 and V is TRBV6-1; 13 nucleotides line up with TRBD2. Sequencing was performed on CD8+ T cells from PBMCs. The TCR originated in a human donor with multiple sclerosis. The CDR3 nucleotides are TGTGCCAGCAGCTCAGGACTAGCGGGAGCTTACAATGAGCAGTTCTTC. Protein sequence: CASSSGLAGAYNEQFF.